One and the same sample provided the 21 T cell receptor beta chains below, sequenced in a study of cytomegalovirus exposure and HLA in healthy donors. The study ran its PCR with 60 Vbeta and 13 Jbeta primers. Using immunoSEQ multiplex PCR, the repertoire was profiled, and TCRdb retains in-frame clones only, with some absent. The sample has about 54,000 clones; approximately 81% are singletons. The sequencing input was PBMCs. These receptors all come from a young woman in good health and CMV-seronegative.

The chain links TRBV6-5 to TRBJ1-6, with TRBD1 matching over 9 bases. Germline V CDR1 and CDR2: MNHEY, SVGAGI. Trimming removed 5 bases from V and 7 bases from J; junction bases left unmatched: 6. The CDR3 is made up of 15 amino acids. The CDR3 DNA is TGTGCCAGCAGTCGACCGGGACAGGGCAATTCACCCCTCCACTTT. This encodes CASSRPGQGNSPLHF.

The chain joins TRBV27 to TRBJ2-7, with 11 bases that match TRBD1. The CDR3 contains 15 residues. Germline V gene sequence: CDR1 MNHEY, CDR2 SMNVEV (reference sequence). V dropped 4 bases and J dropped 2; count of bases not matched to a gene: 4. DNA for the CDR3: TGTGCCAGCAGTTCTGGGACAGGGGGGGCCTACGAGCAGTACTTC. Encoded protein: CASSSGTGGAYEQYF.

This rearrangement joins TRBV9 to TRBJ2-1; D is perhaps TRBD2 (6 bases). V gave up 3 bases and J gave up 9 bases, with 19 bases separating them. The CDR3 is 15 amino acids. Germline CDR1 reads SGDLS; CDR2 reads YYNGEE. The CDR3 is CASSGGGGESVEQFF. CDR3 DNA: TGTGCCAGCAGCGGCGGTGGAGGGGAGTCGGTTGAGCAGTTCTTC. Filled out from reference TRBV9 and TRBJ2-1, the complete variable domain reads DSGVTQTPKHLITATGQRVTLRCSPRSGDLSVYWYQQSLDQGLQFLIQYYNGEERAKGNILERFSAQQFPDLHSELNLSSLELGDSALYFCASSGGGGESVEQFFGPGTRLTVL.

CDR3: CAISDPDRGRNEKLFF. Written as DNA, the CDR3 is TGTGCCATCAGTGACCCCGACAGGGGGCGTAATGAAAAACTGTTTTTT. The chain recombines TRBV10-3 with TRBJ1-4, with 10 bases matching TRBD1. This CDR3 is built from 16 residues. V shed 3 bases, J shed 4 bases, and the junction held 5 bases outside the gene matches. Per the germline V gene, CDR1 is ENHRY and CDR2 is SYGVKD.

With regard to this clone: Compared with germline, one end of the junction differs, possibly owing to a read error. This sequence joins TRBV29-1 and TRBJ2-6; TRBD1 matches at 7 bases. CDR3 length: 16 amino acids. Germline values: CDR1 SQVTM, CDR2 ANQGSEA. This CDR3 is CSQGGQSSSGANGLTF. In nucleotides, the CDR3 is TGCAGCCAAGGGGGACAGTCCTCCTCTGGGGCCAACGGCCTGACTTTC.

The chain is built from TRBV2 and TRBJ1-5; no clear D. Trimming shortened V by 5 bases and J by 2 bases, and 10 bases separated the two germline ends. CDR3 length equals 14 residues. Germline lookup yields CDR1 SNHLY and CDR2 FYNNEI. This chain's CDR3 is CASSSERGNQPQHF. The CDR3 DNA reads TGTGCCAGCAGTTCAGAACGGGGCAATCAGCCCCAGCATTTT.

V usage is TRBV11-2 and J usage is TRBJ2-4, with TRBD1 identical over 10 bases. The CDR3 runs 15 residues. V trimming: 5 bases; J trimming: 9 bases; junction bases outside the gene matches: 10. Germline CDR1 reads SGHAT; CDR2 reads FQNNGV. The CDR3, as DNA: TGTGCCAGCAGCCCCCACGGGACAGGGGAGGTCATTCAGTACTTC. This codes for CASSPHGTGEVIQYF.

In DNA, the CDR3 is TGTGCCAGCAGCACCAAGGACAGACTGAACACTGAAGCTTTCTTT. Translating it yields CASSTKDRLNTEAFF. J is TRBJ1-1 and V is TRBV5-6; possibly TRBD1 for D (6 bases). The CDR3 is 15 amino acids. Germline V CDR1 and CDR2: SGHDT, YYEEEE. V lost 4 bases, J lost 0 bases, and 13 bases lay in between.

The chain employs TRBV4-1 and TRBJ1-1; D is possibly TRBD1 (6 bases). The germline CDR1 and CDR2 sequences are MGHRA and YSYEKL. The CDR3 totals 15 residues. Trimming stripped 3 bases from V and 11 bases from J, with 22 bases between. CDR3: CASSQEPTGTLGAFF. Written as DNA, the CDR3 is TGCGCCAGCAGCCAGGAGCCCACAGGGACCCTGGGGGCTTTCTTT.

The J gene is TRBJ1-1, the V gene TRBV9; D is unclear. The CDR3 is 12 amino acids. Per the germline V gene, CDR1 is SGDLS and CDR2 is YYNGEE. V lost 7 bases, J lost 1 base, and 8 bases lay in between. The CDR3 region has the DNA TGTGCCAGCGGCACCAAGAACACTGAAGCTTTCTTT. It encodes CASGTKNTEAFF.

The chain uses TRBV7-8 and TRBJ1-1; 10 bases agree with TRBD1. Germline V lookup: CDR1 SGHVS, CDR2 FQNEAQ. With 5 bases clipped from V and 0 bases from J, the junction kept 6 bases outside the gene matches. CDR3 size: 16 residues. The CDR3: CASSRDRGWMNTEAFF. DNA for the CDR3: TGTGCCAGCAGCCGGGACAGGGGTTGGATGAACACTGAAGCTTTCTTT.

The rearrangement links TRBV9 to TRBJ2-7; 7 positions agree with TRBD2. Germline V gene lookup returns CDR1 SGDLS and CDR2 YYNGEE. Trimming removed 3 bases from V and 3 bases from J; junction bases left unmatched: 6. The CDR3 has 14 residues. CDR3 sequence: CASSGSGGGYEQYF. CDR3 DNA: TGTGCCAGCAGCGGTTCCGGCGGGGGCTACGAGCAGTACTTC.

This chain uses TRBV28 with TRBJ1-1; no firm D call. CDR3 size: 14 residues. CDR1 is MDHEN and CDR2 is SYDVKM in the germline V gene. V was clipped by 2 bases and J by 5 bases, with 12 bases between them. The CDR3 nucleotides read TGTGCCAGCAGTTTAGGAGGGCTGGGGACTGAAGCTTTCTTT. Translating it yields CASSLGGLGTEAFF.

The J gene is TRBJ2-3, the V gene TRBV6-4; 11 nucleotides match TRBD2. This CDR3 has 16 amino acids. Germline trimming cut 2 bases from V and 0 bases from J; bases unmatched to any gene: 1. Per germline, CDR1 MRHNA and CDR2 SNTAGT. The CDR3 DNA sequence: TGTGCCAGCAGTGACGTAGCGGGAGGGAGCACAGATACGCAGTATTTT. This gives the protein CASSDVAGGSTDTQYF.

This chain links TRBV6-5 with TRBJ1-2, with D perhaps TRBD1 (5 bases). V gave up 5 bases and J gave up 8 bases, with 18 bases separating them. CDR1 is MNHEY, CDR2 SVGAGI, per germline. CDR3 length: 14 amino acids. Here the CDR3 DNA reads TGTGCCAGCAGTATCCCTAGCGGGGCAGGAGGCTACACCTTC. Residues: CASSIPSGAGGYTF.

V and J are TRBV7-9 and TRBJ1-4; D gene unclear. Trimming took off 2 bases at V and 3 bases at J, with 10 bases between the two ends. Per the germline V gene, CDR1 is SEHNR and CDR2 is FQNEAQ (reference sequence). This CDR3 has 15 amino acids. In DNA form, the CDR3 reads TGTGCCAGCAGCTTACCCCTACCCTCTAATGAAAAACTGTTTTTT. Its protein is CASSLPLPSNEKLFF.

The chain is built from TRBV9 and TRBJ1-1, with D tentatively TRBD1 (6 bases). Trimming stripped 4 bases from V and 5 bases from J, with 15 bases between. Germline V gives CDR1 SGDLS, CDR2 YYNGEE. There are 14 residues in the CDR3. CDR3 amino acids: CASSSVGGRTEAFF. CDR3 DNA sequence: TGTGCCAGCAGCTCAGTGGGGGGGCGGACTGAAGCTTTCTTT.

This chain links TRBV30 with TRBJ2-5; maybe TRBD2 (7 bases). The V gene lost 0 bases and the J gene lost 3 bases, with 11 bases spanning the gap. The CDR3 is made up of 14 amino acids. Germline-derived CDR1 and CDR2 are GTSNPN and SVGIG (reference sequence). The CDR3 DNA reads TGTGCCTGGAGTGTAGGGGGAGGGAAAGAGACCCAGTACTTC. Its translation is CAWSVGGGKETQYF.

The rearrangement uses TRBV5-1 and TRBJ2-5; no clear D. Looked up from germline, CDR1 is SGHRS and CDR2 is YFSETQ. V shed 2 bases and J shed 1 base, with 6 bases lying between them. The CDR3 totals 13 residues. The CDR3 loop reads CASSFRVQETQYF. The DNA of the CDR3 is TGCGCCAGCAGCTTCCGAGTCCAAGAGACCCAGTACTTC.

V gene TRBV28 combines with J gene TRBJ2-7; D ambiguous. The germline V gene has CDR1 MDHEN and CDR2 SYDVKM. The length of the CDR3 is 14 residues. The V end was cut by 2 bases, the J end by 6 bases, with 14 bases between. Written as DNA, the CDR3 is TGTGCCAGCAGTTTAAACACCGCCATCAGCGAGCAGTACTTC. Translation: CASSLNTAISEQYF.

The genes are TRBV27 and TRBJ1-5; D possibly corresponds to TRBD1 (5 bases). This CDR3 spans 13 amino acids. Germline V gene sequence: CDR1 MNHEY, CDR2 SMNVEV (reference sequence). V lost 8 bases, J lost 5 bases, and 13 bases lay in between. The CDR3 here is CASGLGGDQPQHF. In DNA form, the CDR3 reads TGTGCCAGCGGGTTAGGAGGGGATCAGCCCCAGCATTTT.